This T cell receptor (beta chain) came from a study of T cell responses to AZD1222 COVID-19 vaccine. Study-level findings and limits: Mapped onto spike, vaccine-associated CD4 TCRs spanned it and were dominant at 160-218 and 743-854. Possibly, clonal diversity was underestimated; donors were largely white British and included more females. Reports indicate that nearly half of spike-specific TCRs are directed at unmutated variant regions. The study found Spike-specific TCR breadth and depth rose after two AZD1222 doses.

The CDR3 extends over 17 amino acids. Trimming removed 0 bases at V and 6 bases at J, with 15 bases between. Looked up from germline, CDR1 is SNHLY and CDR2 is FYNNEI. With regard to this clone: The antigen is undetermined.

Libraries were prepared by immunoSEQ multiplex PCR; TCRdb keeps only in-frame clonotypes and omits some of them. Among under 150,000 clones listed, 75% to 90% were seen once. The sequenced sample was peripheral blood, obtained on day 0 of MenACWY control vaccination. This chain connects TRBV2 to TRBJ1-6, with D hard to call. The TCR comes from an adult in good health. This CDR3 reads CASSEAPEEIINSPLHF. Here the CDR3 DNA reads TGTGCCAGCAGTGAAGCACCCGAAGAGATCATTAATTCACCCCTCCACTTT.